This TCR beta chain was identified in a study of CD8 T cells in ankylosing spondylitis. Study-wide points: Blood of patients with ankylosing spondylitis appeared to be characterized by a TCR beta motif of fewer than 10 highly homologous variants.

TCRdb itself ran the 5' RACE reads through MiXCR, one entry per CDR3 protein. The repertoire holds approximately 300,000 distinct CDR3 sequences, with roughly 8% as singletons. This clonotype was found a few times. Its antigen is undetermined. The sample was blood, either unsorted or a sorted T cell fraction (not recorded which). This TCR came from a male donor with ankylosing spondylitis.

CDR3 residues: CASSPGSGRTNEQYF. CDR3 in DNA: TGTGCCAGCTCACCAGGGAGCGGGAGGACAAACGAGCAGTACTTC. The chain combines TRBV18 with TRBJ2-7; TRBD2 matches at 9 bases. V shed 2 bases, J shed 5 bases, and the junction held 7 bases outside the gene matches. Germline loops: CDR1 KGHSH, CDR2 LQKENI. The CDR3 extends over 15 amino acids.